This T cell receptor (beta chain) was obtained from a study of Ad26.COV2.S vaccination and SARS-CoV-2 variants. Study-wide context: The donor participated in the COV1001 trial, in its Ad26.COV2.S arm.

V was clipped by 2 bases and J by 11 bases; unmatched bases: 5. CDR1 and CDR2 from the germline V gene are MNHEY and SVGAGI. This CDR3 comprises 13 residues. Treatment: roughly 20 received Ad26.COV2.S at low or high dose, single or two shots; about 5 received placebo; per-sample allocation not given. Day 63 after the first vaccine or placebo injection was the time point for sampling. An adult of 18-55 years in Boston served as donor. The data were produced by immunoSEQ multiplex PCR, yet TCRdb's version contains in-frame clones alone and is incomplete. The repertoire holds 300,000 to 400,000 clones, with about nine tenths as singletons. General study findings and limits: Ad26.COV2.S recipients had broader spike-specific TCRs (P = 0.0014).

In regard to this clone: Its specificity is not known.

The sequence came from a person between 18 and 65 years old who received the Ad26.COV2.S COVID-19 vaccine or a placebo. The chain carries TRBV6-5 and TRBJ1-1, with 10 bases matching TRBD1. The sequences come from peripheral blood, collected in a trial of Ad26.COV2.S vaccine versus placebo. CDR3: CASSYRDRGAAFF. The CDR3 DNA reads as TGTGCCAGCAGTTACCGGGACAGGGGCGCCGCTTTCTTT.